This is a list of T cell receptor beta chains from one sample in a study of T cells after yellow fever vaccination. One entry per CDR3 protein, called by TCRdb with MiXCR from the 5' RACE reads. The sample yields hundreds of thousands of distinct CDR3 sequences, 9% to 15% seen once. Sequencing was performed on PBMCs, taken on the day of the yellow fever booster vaccination. The source of these receptors is a man aged 25-45 years who received the YFV17D yellow fever vaccine. The CDR3 runs from the conserved cysteine through the conserved F or W. Each record gives: D gene, V gene, clone size, J gene, CDR3 protein, CDR3 DNA. The D gene is left open where the match is weak. Rows give clone size only sometimes, using once, few, many, or a class for an expanded clone.

.	TRBV29-1	.	TRBJ2-1	CSVPFLGEYNEQFF	TGCAGCGTCCCCTTTTTAGGGGAATACAATGAGCAGTTCTTC
.	TRBV25-1	once	TRBJ2-5	CAAGETQYF	TGTGCTGCGGGAGAGACCCAGTACTTC
.	TRBV7-2	.	TRBJ2-1	CASSLDLEHKLF	TGTGCCAGCAGCTTAGATTTGGAGCACAAGCTCTTC
TRBD2	TRBV7-9	.	TRBJ2-3	CAAHSGRTDPQYF	TGTGCAGCCCATAGCGGGAGGACAGATCCGCAGTATTTT
.	TRBV7-9	.	TRBJ2-3	CASTFRVSTGTQYF	TGTGCCAGCACCTTCCGGGTTAGTACGGGTACGCAGTATTTT
.	TRBV7-6	.	TRBJ2-3	CASSLGYKHPGLADTQYF	TGTGCCAGCAGCTTAGGATATAAACACCCCGGGTTGGCAGATACGCAGTATTTT
.	TRBV14	few	TRBJ2-2	CASSQVVNTGELFF	TGTGCCAGCAGCCAAGTCGTCAACACCGGGGAGCTGTTTTTT
TRBD2	TRBV10-2	few	TRBJ2-1	CASTPGLAVERDEQFF	TGCGCCAGCACCCCGGGACTAGCGGTCGAGCGGGATGAGCAGTTCTTC
.	TRBV29-1	few	TRBJ2-5	CSVQQPQETQYF	TGCAGCGTTCAGCAGCCACAAGAGACCCAGTACTTC
.	TRBV6-1	.	TRBJ2-3	CASRPSPRDTQYF	TGTGCCAGCAGACCCAGCCCCCGGGATACGCAGTATTTT
.	TRBV6-1	.	TRBJ1-5	CASRKDTLAIQPQHF	TGTGCCAGCAGAAAGGACACCTTGGCGATCCAGCCCCAGCATTTT
.	TRBV29-1	.	TRBJ1-2	CSVLIGTNALF	TGCAGCGTTCTCATAGGGACCAACGCCTTATTC
.	TRBV7-2	.	TRBJ2-4	CASSLGMTGDIQYF	TGTGCCAGCAGCTTAGGGATGACGGGCGACATTCAGTACTTC
.	TRBV7-2	few	TRBJ2-7	CASSSGKGSAEQYF	TGTGCCAGCAGCTCAGGGAAAGGCTCGGCAGAGCAGTACTTC
.	TRBV7-2	.	TRBJ1-4	CASSLGGGGGEKLFF	TGTGCCAGCAGCTTAGGAGGTGGGGGCGGTGAAAAACTGTTTTTT
.	TRBV12-3/TRBV12-4	.	TRBJ1-4	CASSSGNPNEKLFF	TGTGCCAGCAGTTCCGGCAACCCTAATGAAAAACTGTTTTTT
.	TRBV3-1	.	TRBJ1-5	CASSQYDSNQPQHF	TGTGCCAGCAGCCAATACGATAGCAATCAGCCCCAGCATTTT
TRBD2	TRBV28	.	TRBJ2-7	CASSPRSLAEYGEQYF	TGTGCCAGCAGTCCTAGGTCGCTAGCGGAATACGGAGAGCAGTACTTC
TRBD1	TRBV19	few	TRBJ2-7	CASSRTGDYEQYF	TGTGCCAGTAGTAGGACAGGGGACTACGAGCAGTACTTC
.	TRBV3-1	.	TRBJ1-2	CASSRTGKGYTF	TGTGCCAGCAGCCGAACAGGGAAGGGCTACACCTTC
.	TRBV5-1	many	TRBJ2-7	CASSVTPGTTYEQYF	TGCGCCAGCAGCGTTACTCCCGGGACCACCTACGAGCAGTACTTC
TRBD1	TRBV20-1	few	TRBJ1-2	CSARGQGTNYGYTF	TGCAGTGCTAGGGGACAGGGAACTAACTATGGCTACACCTTC
.	TRBV6-2/TRBV6-3	many	TRBJ1-1	CASSLTANTEAFF	TGTGCCAGCAGTTTGACAGCGAACACTGAAGCTTTCTTT
.	TRBV9	few	TRBJ2-1	CASSVEGQAGEQFF	TGTGCCAGCAGCGTAGAAGGGCAAGCCGGGGAGCAGTTCTTC
.	TRBV12-3/TRBV12-4	.	TRBJ2-2	CASSWIKNTGELFF	TGTGCCAGCAGTTGGATTAAGAACACCGGGGAGCTGTTTTTT
TRBD2	TRBV7-8	.	TRBJ2-2	CASILGLAEWNTGELFF	TGTGCCAGCATCCTGGGACTAGCGGAGTGGAACACCGGGGAGCTGTTTTTT
.	TRBV12-3/TRBV12-4	.	TRBJ1-1	CASSSGQRSEAFF	TGTGCCAGCAGTTCCGGACAGCGGAGCGAAGCTTTCTTT
.	TRBV30	.	TRBJ1-2	CAWDGTDYGYTF	TGTGCCTGGGACGGGACGGACTATGGCTACACCTTC
.	TRBV5-4	.	TRBJ2-2	CASSPMGGPSNSGELFF	TGTGCCAGCAGCCCAATGGGCGGGCCCTCAAACTCCGGGGAGCTGTTTTTT
TRBD1	TRBV7-2	few	TRBJ2-7	CASSPDRGPNYEQYF	TGTGCCAGCAGTCCGGACAGGGGGCCGAACTACGAGCAGTACTTC
.	TRBV28	.	TRBJ2-2	CASSLRGTTGELFF	TGTGCCAGCAGTTTAAGGGGCACTACCGGGGAGCTGTTTTTT
.	TRBV2	few	TRBJ1-4	CASFFNEKLFF	TGTGCCAGTTTTTTTAATGAAAAACTGTTTTTT
.	TRBV9	few	TRBJ1-2	CASSVEGGNYGYTF	TGTGCCAGCAGCGTAGAAGGGGGGAACTATGGCTACACCTTC
.	TRBV6-5	few	TRBJ2-1	CASTTGAHEQFF	TGTGCCAGCACCACCGGGGCCCATGAGCAGTTCTTC
TRBD2	TRBV6-2/TRBV6-3	few	TRBJ2-1	CASSSLGLAGGVEQFF	TGTGCCAGCAGTTCTTTGGGACTAGCGGGAGGTGTTGAGCAGTTCTTC
TRBD1	TRBV27	few	TRBJ2-2	CASRTGRTGELFF	TGTGCCAGCAGGACAGGGCGAACCGGGGAGCTGTTTTTT
TRBD2	TRBV6-5	few	TRBJ2-7	CASSYVGLAGGNYEQYF	TGTGCCAGCAGTTACGTGGGACTAGCGGGAGGGAACTACGAGCAGTACTTC
.	TRBV20-1	.	TRBJ1-2	CSARRDLKYTF	TGCAGTGCTAGAAGAGACCTAAAATACACCTTC
TRBD2	TRBV7-2	few	TRBJ2-7	CASSFTAGLARREQYF	TGTGCCAGCAGCTTCACGGCGGGACTAGCGAGGCGGGAGCAGTACTTC
TRBD1	TRBV5-1	.	TRBJ1-1	CASTTRTGRNTEAFF	TGCGCCAGCACCACCCGGACAGGGCGGAACACTGAAGCTTTCTTT
TRBD1	TRBV5-1	.	TRBJ1-2	CASSLQGADGYTF	TGCGCCAGCAGTTTACAGGGGGCAGATGGCTACACCTTC
.	TRBV6-1	few	TRBJ1-6	CASSNSVNYNSPLHF	TGTGCCAGCAGTAACAGCGTCAACTATAATTCACCCCTCCACTTT
TRBD1	TRBV11-2	.	TRBJ2-7	CASSLRQGGGEQYF	TGTGCCAGCAGCTTGAGACAGGGTGGGGGTGAGCAGTACTTC
TRBD2	TRBV11-1	.	TRBJ2-7	CASNNYPGTSGSASSYEQYF	TGTGCCAGCAACAACTACCCCGGGACTAGCGGGAGCGCGAGCTCCTACGAGCAGTACTTC
.	TRBV12-3/TRBV12-4	.	TRBJ2-1	CASSLGTPRRDNEQFF	TGTGCCAGCAGTTTAGGGACTCCCCGGCGGGACAATGAGCAGTTCTTC
TRBD2	TRBV3-1	.	TRBJ2-5	CAFCPPTSGRRREETQYF	TGTGCCTTCTGTCCGCCCACTAGCGGGAGGAGAAGAGAAGAGACCCAGTACTTC
.	TRBV3-1	.	TRBJ1-1	CASSRLGQEAFF	TGTGCCAGCAGCCGGCTAGGACAGGAAGCTTTCTTT
.	TRBV3-1	few	TRBJ1-2	CASSLSRTAARYGYTF	TGTGCCAGCAGCCTGTCCAGGACAGCGGCTCGCTATGGCTACACCTTC
TRBD1	TRBV30	.	TRBJ1-5	CAWGGQGNQPQHF	TGTGCCTGGGGGGGACAGGGCAATCAGCCCCAGCATTTT
.	TRBV7-2	.	TRBJ1-2	CASSLTGREGYTF	TGTGCCAGCAGCTTAACGGGTCGTGAGGGCTACACCTTC